This T cell receptor (beta chain) was found in a study of blood T cell repertoires in COVID-19. This table comes from immunoSEQ multiplex PCR, and its TCRdb copy is limited to in-frame clones, with some not included. The sample lists around 86,000 clones, 84% seen once, with 10% to 15% in the top ten. This TCR was sampled from a human donor in a cohort sampled during active COVID-19. The specimen was peripheral blood.

CDR3 coding DNA: TGTGCCAGCTCACCAGACTCACGGAGCCACACTGAAGCTTTCTTT. Translating it yields CASSPDSRSHTEAFF. The V and J genes are TRBV18 and TRBJ1-1; D not certain. Germline V CDR1 and CDR2: KGHSH, LQKENI. Between the trimmed V and J ends, which lost 2 bases and 3 bases, there was a span of 13 bases. CDR3 size: 15 residues.